The sequence of this T cell receptor beta chain was determined in a study of blood T cell repertoires in COVID-19. Assay used: immunoSEQ multiplex PCR; TCRdb lists only in-frame clones, some missing. The table lists 150,000 or so clones, 85% of them singletons. The V segment lost 1 base and the J segment 3 bases; nucleotides outside the gene matches: 13. CDR1 SGHRS and CDR2 YFSETQ come from the germline V gene. The CDR3 covers 18 residues. The chain couples TRBV5-1 to TRBJ2-3, with 8 bases lining up with TRBD2. The sample consisted of peripheral blood. This clonotype was obtained from a human donor with acute or convalescent COVID-19. The donor label of this sample is uncertain. This chain's CDR3 is CASSLIRAGARRTDTQYF. CDR3 coding DNA: TGCGCCAGCAGCTTGATTCGAGCGGGGGCCCGACGGACAGATACGCAGTATTTT.